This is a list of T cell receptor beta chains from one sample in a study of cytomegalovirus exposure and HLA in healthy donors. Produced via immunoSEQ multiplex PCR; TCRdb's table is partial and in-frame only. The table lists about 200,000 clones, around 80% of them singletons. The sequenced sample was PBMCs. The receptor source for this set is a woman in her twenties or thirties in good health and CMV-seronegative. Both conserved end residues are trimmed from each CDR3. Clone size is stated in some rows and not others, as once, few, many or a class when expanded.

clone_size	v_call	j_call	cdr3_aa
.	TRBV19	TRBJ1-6	ASSAQGAPYNSPLH
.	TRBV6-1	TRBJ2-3	ASSEALAGVIDTQY
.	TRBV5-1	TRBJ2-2	ASSLGPAGGPGTGELF
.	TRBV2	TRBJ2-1	ASRASESLYNEQF
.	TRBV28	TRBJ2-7	ASCGGSSYEQY
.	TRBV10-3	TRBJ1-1	AISGPLPLGQGGEGEAF
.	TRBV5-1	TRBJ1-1	ASSPMTGGNTEAF
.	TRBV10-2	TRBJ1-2	ASRDIQLNYGYT
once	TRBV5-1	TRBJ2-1	ASSTLAGSYNEQF
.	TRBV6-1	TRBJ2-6	ASSEIRGGPPGANVLT
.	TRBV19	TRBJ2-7	ASSSGTGSYEQY
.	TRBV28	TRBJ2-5	ASSPGGRETQY
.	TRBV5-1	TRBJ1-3	ASSLRAGAVSGNTIY
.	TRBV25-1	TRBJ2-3	ASSDRPSSSGWDTQY
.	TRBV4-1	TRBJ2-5	ASSPGETGLGETQY
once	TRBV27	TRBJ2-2	ASSPPKLATKGGELF
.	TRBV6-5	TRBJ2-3	ASSYSLAGATGTQY
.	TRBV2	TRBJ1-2	ASSPDNNYGYT
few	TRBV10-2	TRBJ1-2	ASSETGGASGNYGYT
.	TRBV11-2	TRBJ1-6	ASSGRGGNSPLH
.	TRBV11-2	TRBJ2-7	ASSLLLLAGAYEQY
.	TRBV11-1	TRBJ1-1	ASSEQQGANTEAF
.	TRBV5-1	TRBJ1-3	ASSLLQGASGNTIY
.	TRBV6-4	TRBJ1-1	ASSATGDHTEAF
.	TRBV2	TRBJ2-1	ASTPPGQVYEQF
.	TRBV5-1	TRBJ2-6	ASSTSGDGANVLT
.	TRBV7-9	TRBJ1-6	ASSPTGGVYNSPLH
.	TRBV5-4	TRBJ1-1	ASSLAPQRATGTEAF
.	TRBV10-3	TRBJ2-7	AISEGPGTGGPYEQY
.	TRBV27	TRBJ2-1	ASKISETTEDNEQF
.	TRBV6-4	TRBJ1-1	ASRGQPNTEAF
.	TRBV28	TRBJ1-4	ASSFHRDRGRNEKLF
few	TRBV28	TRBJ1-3	ASSPQQGSRNTIY
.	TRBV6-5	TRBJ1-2	ASSYSGGAGYT
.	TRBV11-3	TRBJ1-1	ASSLKGGKTEAF
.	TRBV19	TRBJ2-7	ASSIVADISYEQY
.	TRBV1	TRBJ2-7	TSSQDPTGLGRYEQY
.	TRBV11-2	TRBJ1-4	ASSLPISGSREKLF
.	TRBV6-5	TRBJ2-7	ASMLSSSYEQY
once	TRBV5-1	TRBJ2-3	ASSLEETQY
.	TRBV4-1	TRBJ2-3	ASSQGPAGGRRTDTQY
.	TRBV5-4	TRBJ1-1	ASSLAGQGWTEAF
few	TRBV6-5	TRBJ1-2	ASSSNRRGYT
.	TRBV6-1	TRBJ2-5	ASTGGQGMETQY
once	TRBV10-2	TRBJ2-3	ASSGDRGLPDTQY
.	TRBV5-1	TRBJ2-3	ASSLQGTDTQY
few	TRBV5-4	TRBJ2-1	ASSQYRTSGGYNEQF
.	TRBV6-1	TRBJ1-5	ASSPNTAGSWPQH
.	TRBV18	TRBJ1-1	ASSPETFLRYRGNTEAF
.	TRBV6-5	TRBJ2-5	ASSPRGNQETQY
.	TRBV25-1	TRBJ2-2	ASSEEGGGTGELF
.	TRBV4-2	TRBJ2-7	ASSQIRGGPPYEQY
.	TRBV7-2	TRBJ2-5	ASSRRQGQETQY
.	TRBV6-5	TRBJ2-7	ASSQTGPGVGQY
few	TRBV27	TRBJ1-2	ASSLIPQRGDGYT
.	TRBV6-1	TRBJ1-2	ASSLLGGYT
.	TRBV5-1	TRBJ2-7	ASSLFGDEQY
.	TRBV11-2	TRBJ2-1	ASSPRDSRPSSYNEQF
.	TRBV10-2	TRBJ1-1	ASSETVKTEAF